This T cell receptor beta chain was profiled in a study of control samples from healthy donors and cancer patients. Measured with immunoSEQ multiplex PCR; TCRdb has only the in-frame clones, and not every one. The sample consists of over 110,000 clones, roughly 89% of them appearing once. This CDR3 contains 15 residues. J lost 5 bases, V lost 5 bases, and 5 bases had no gene match. CDR1 is SGHRS, CDR2 YFSETQ, per germline. This clone was detected once. The clonotype was recovered from a man younger than 45 in good health. The specimen sequenced was blood. This chain uses TRBV5-1 with TRBJ2-1; 12 bases are shared with TRBD2. CDR3 nucleotide sequence: TGCGCCAGCAGGTTACTAGCGGGAGGTCACAATGAGCAGTTCTTC. It yields the protein CASRLLAGGHNEQFF.